These 5 T cell receptor beta chains share one sample of origin, sequenced in a study of regulatory T cells in long-lasting Graves disease. Through Arm-PCR of CDR3 regions and iRepertoire HTBI primers, TCR beta libraries were built. From the multiplex PCR reads, TCRdb called clonotypes with MiXCR, one entry per CDR3 protein. Found here are approximately 350,000 distinct CDR3 sequences, 16% of them singletons; the top ten hold just under 30%. Regarding time point: newly diagnosed GD, antithyroid drugs for less than 3 months. PBMC RNA served as the TCR library source. These data were likewise used in another study, on T cells in Graves' hyperthyroidism and ophthalmopathy.

The material sequenced was peripheral blood mononuclear cells (PBMCs), taken at new diagnosis, from a patient treated with antithyroid drugs. Receptors originate from a man aged 35-49 years with Graves disease.

The chain links TRBV12-3 or TRBV12-4 to TRBJ2-1; TRBD2 agrees at 13 bases. V was pared by 6 bases and J by 9 bases, with 11 bases of the junction left unmatched. The CDR3 is 16 residues long. The CDR3 loop is CASSVSGTSGVGEQFF. In DNA form, the CDR3 reads TGTGCCAGCAGCGTCTCCGGGACTAGCGGGGTGGGTGAGCAGTTCTTC.

This clonotype was detected ten times or more. The chain links TRBV6-1 to TRBJ2-3; D possibly matches TRBD1 or TRBD2 (7 bases each). V was cut by 0 bases and J by 5 bases, with 18 bases left in between. CDR3 length: 17 amino acids. Germline assignment: CDR1 MNHNS and CDR2 SASEGT. The CDR3 sequence: CASSEAVGQGGVDTQYF. The CDR3 coding sequence is TGTGCCAGCAGTGAAGCGGTTGGGCAGGGGGGGGTAGATACGCAGTATTTT.

There are many counts of this clonotype. The CDR3 spells CASRTTGTNYEQYF. In DNA form, the CDR3 reads TGTGCCAGCAGAACCACAGGAACCAATTACGAGCAGTACTTC. V usage is TRBV28 and J usage is TRBJ2-7; D might be TRBD1 (5 bases). Between the trimmed V and J ends, which lost 6 bases and 4 bases, there was a span of 16 bases. CDR3 length equals 14 residues. Germline CDR1 MDHEN, CDR2 SYDVKM.

The rearrangement uses TRBV6-2 or TRBV6-3 and TRBJ1-6; D gene ambiguous. This CDR3 comprises 14 residues. Germline CDR1 MNHEY, CDR2 SVGEGT. V was cut by 5 bases and J by 7 bases, with 12 bases left in between. As DNA, the CDR3 is TGTGCCAGCAGTGGAGGACCGAGAAATTCACCCCTCCACTTT. Translated, it gives CASSGGPRNSPLHF.

The chain links TRBV6-2 or TRBV6-3 to TRBJ2-2; unclear D gene. Germline lookup yields CDR1 MNHEY and CDR2 SVGEGT. V dropped 6 bases and J dropped 9 bases, with 14 bases sitting between them. The CDR3 contains 13 residues. The CDR3 DNA sequence: TGTGCCAGCAGGCACGGGCTACGCAGGGAGCTGTTTTTT. Translation gives CASRHGLRRELFF.